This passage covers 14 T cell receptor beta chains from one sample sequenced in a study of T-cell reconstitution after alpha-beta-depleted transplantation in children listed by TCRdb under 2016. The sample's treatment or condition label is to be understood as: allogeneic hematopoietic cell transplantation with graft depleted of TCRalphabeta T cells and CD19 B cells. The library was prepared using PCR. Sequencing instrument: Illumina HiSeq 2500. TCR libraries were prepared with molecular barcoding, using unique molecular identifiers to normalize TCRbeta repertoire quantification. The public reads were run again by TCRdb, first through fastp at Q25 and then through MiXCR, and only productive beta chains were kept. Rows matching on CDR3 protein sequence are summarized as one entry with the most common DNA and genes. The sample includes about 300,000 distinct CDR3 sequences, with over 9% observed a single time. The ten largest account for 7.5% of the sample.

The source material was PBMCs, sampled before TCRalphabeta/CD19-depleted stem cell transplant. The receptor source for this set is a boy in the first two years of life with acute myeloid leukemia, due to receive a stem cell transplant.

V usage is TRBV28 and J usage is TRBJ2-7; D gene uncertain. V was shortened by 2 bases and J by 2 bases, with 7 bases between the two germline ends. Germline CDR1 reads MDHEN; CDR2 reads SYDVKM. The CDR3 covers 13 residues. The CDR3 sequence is CASSLRTPYEQYF. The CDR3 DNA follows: TGTGCCAGCAGTTTAAGGACCCCCTACGAGCAGTACTTC.

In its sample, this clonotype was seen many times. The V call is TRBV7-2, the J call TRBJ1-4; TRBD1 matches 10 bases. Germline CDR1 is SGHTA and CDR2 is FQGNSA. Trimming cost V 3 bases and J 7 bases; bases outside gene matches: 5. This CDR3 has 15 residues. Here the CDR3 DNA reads TGTGCCAGCAGCTTCGACAGGGGGCTAGGTGAAAAACTGTTTTTT. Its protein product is CASSFDRGLGEKLFF.

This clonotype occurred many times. For the CDR3, the DNA is TGCGCCAGCAGCCAAGAGCCGGGGTTCGAGCAGTACTTC. Its translation is CASSQEPGFEQYF. This chain links TRBV4-3 with TRBJ2-7; D might be TRBD2 (5 bases). Germline-derived CDR1 and CDR2 are LGHNA and YSLEER. Trimming took 0 bases from V and 6 from J, leaving 9 bases between them. The CDR3 contains 13 residues.

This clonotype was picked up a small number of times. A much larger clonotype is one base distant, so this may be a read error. Here the CDR3 reads CTSSSHGTSGSFYNEQFF. The CDR3 DNA reads as TGTACCAGCAGTTCCCATGGGACTAGCGGGAGTTTCTACAATGAGCAGTTCTTC. The rearrangement joins TRBV2 to TRBJ2-1; 14 bases map to TRBD2. The CDR3 spans 18 residues. Germline loops: CDR1 SNHLY, CDR2 FYNNEI.

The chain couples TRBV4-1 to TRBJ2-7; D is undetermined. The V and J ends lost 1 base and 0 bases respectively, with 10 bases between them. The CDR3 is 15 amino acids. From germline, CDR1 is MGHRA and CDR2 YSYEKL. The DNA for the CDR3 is TGCGCCAGCAGCCAAGGGCGACATTCCTCCTACGAGCAGTACTTC. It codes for CASSQGRHSSYEQYF.

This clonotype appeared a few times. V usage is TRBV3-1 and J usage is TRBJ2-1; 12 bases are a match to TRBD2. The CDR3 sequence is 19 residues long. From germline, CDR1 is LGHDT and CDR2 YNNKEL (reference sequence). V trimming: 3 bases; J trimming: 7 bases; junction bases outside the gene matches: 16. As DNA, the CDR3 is TGTGCCAGCAGCCATATCAGGACTAGCGGGAAAGGATCGTGGAATGAGCAGTTCTTC. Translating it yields CASSHIRTSGKGSWNEQFF.

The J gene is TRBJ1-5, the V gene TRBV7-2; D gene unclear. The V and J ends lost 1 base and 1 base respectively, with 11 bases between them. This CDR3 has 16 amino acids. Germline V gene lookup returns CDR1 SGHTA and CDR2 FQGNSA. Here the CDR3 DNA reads TGTGCCAGCAGCTTAGAGAGTGGGCGGAGCAATCAGCCCCAGCATTTT. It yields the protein CASSLESGRSNQPQHF.

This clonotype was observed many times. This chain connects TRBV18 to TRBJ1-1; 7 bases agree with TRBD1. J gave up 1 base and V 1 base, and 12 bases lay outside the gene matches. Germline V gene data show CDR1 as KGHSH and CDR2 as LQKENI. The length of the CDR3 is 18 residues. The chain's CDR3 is CASSPRAGGYETNTEAFF. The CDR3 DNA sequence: TGTGCCAGCTCACCACGTGCAGGGGGATATGAGACGAACACTGAAGCTTTCTTT.

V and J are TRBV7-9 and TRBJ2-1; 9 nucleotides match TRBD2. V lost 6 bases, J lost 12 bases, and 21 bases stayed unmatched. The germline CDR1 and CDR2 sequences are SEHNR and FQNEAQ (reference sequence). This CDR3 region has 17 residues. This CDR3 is CASRRLAAHHWAMLQFF. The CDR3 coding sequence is TGTGCCAGCAGGCGACTAGCGGCCCACCACTGGGCGATGCTGCAGTTCTTC.

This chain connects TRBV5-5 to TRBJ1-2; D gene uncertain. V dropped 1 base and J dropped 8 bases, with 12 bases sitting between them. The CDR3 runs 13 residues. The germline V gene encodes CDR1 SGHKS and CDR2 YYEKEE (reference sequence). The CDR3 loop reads CASSLTLRYGYTF. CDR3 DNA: TGTGCCAGCAGCTTGACCCTCAGGTACGGCTACACCTTC.

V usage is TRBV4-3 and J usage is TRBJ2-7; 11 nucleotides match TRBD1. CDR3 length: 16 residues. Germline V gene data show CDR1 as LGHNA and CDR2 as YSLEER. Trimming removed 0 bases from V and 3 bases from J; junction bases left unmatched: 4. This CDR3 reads CASSQDTGTGGYEQYF. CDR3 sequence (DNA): TGCGCCAGCAGCCAAGACACCGGGACAGGGGGCTACGAGCAGTACTTC.

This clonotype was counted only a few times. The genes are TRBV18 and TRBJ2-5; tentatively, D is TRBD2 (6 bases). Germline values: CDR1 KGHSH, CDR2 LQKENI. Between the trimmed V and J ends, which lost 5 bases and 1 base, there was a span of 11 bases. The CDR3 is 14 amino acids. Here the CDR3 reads CASSGYGGQETQYF. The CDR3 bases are TGTGCCAGCTCAGGCTACGGGGGCCAAGAGACCCAGTACTTC.

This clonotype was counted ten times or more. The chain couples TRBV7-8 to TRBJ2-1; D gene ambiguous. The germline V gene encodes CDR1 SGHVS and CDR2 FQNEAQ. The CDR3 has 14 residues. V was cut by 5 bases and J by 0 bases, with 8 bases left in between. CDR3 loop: CASSEKSSYNEQFF. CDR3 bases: TGTGCCAGCAGCGAAAAAAGCTCCTACAATGAGCAGTTCTTC.

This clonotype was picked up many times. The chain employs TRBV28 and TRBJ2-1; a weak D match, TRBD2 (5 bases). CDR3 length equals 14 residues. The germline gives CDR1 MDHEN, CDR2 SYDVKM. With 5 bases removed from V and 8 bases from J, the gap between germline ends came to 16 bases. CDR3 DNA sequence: TGTGCCAGCAGTCTTGGGGAGCCTCCCGATGAGCAGTTCTTC. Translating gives CASSLGEPPDEQFF.